The 18 T cell receptor beta chains presented below share a single source sample, sequenced in a study of cytomegalovirus exposure and HLA in healthy donors. In the PCR, 60 Vbeta and 13 Jbeta primers were used. Here immunoSEQ multiplex PCR was the method, and the copy in TCRdb shows in-frame clones only, minus some. The profile shows 190,000 or so clones, 80% of them singletons. Sample: PBMCs. The receptor source for this set is a boy younger than 18 in good health and CMV-seronegative.

The chain is built from TRBV11-2 and TRBJ2-7; no definite D call. This CDR3 contains 14 residues. CDR1 is SGHAT and CDR2 is FQNNGV in the germline V gene. V shed 1 base and J shed 2 bases, with 9 bases lying between them. This CDR3 reads CASSLVSGAYEQYF. The CDR3 region has the DNA TGTGCCAGCAGCTTAGTCTCCGGAGCCTACGAGCAGTACTTC.

V and J are TRBV19 and TRBJ2-3, with a weak D call TRBD2 (5 bases). Trimming shortened V by 4 bases and J by 2 bases, and 13 bases separated the two germline ends. This CDR3 is built from 15 residues. Looked up from germline, CDR1 is LNHDA and CDR2 is SQIVND (reference sequence). The CDR3 loop reads CASSTTSGLTDTQYF. In nucleotides, the CDR3 is TGTGCCAGTAGTACCACCAGCGGACTCACAGATACGCAGTATTTT.

This clone was detected only a few times. The chain combines TRBV6-6 with TRBJ2-1, with 7 bases that match TRBD1. CDR1 is MNHNY and CDR2 is SVGAGI in the germline V gene (reference sequence). V gave up 6 bases and J gave up 7 bases; unmatched junction bases: 3. This CDR3 comprises 12 residues. The CDR3 DNA reads TGTGCCAGCAGACTACAGGGGAATGAGCAGTTCTTC. Translating it yields CASRLQGNEQFF.

In DNA form, the CDR3 reads TGCGCCAGCAGCCATACAGGATCCTACGAGCAGTACTTC. Translated, it gives CASSHTGSYEQYF. The V gene is TRBV4-1, the J gene TRBJ2-7; weak D call: TRBD1 (5 bases). This CDR3 is built from 13 residues. The V and J ends lost 3 bases and 1 base respectively, with 7 bases between them. The germline CDR1 and CDR2 sequences are MGHRA and YSYEKL.

This chain links TRBV6-1 with TRBJ2-5; TRBD1 might be the D (6 bases). The V end was cut by 0 bases, the J end by 5 bases, with 10 bases between. This CDR3 comprises 14 residues. Germline-derived CDR1 and CDR2 are MNHNS and SASEGT. The CDR3 DNA reads as TGTGCCAGCAGTGAAGCGGGGGCGATGGAGACCCAGTACTTC. This codes for CASSEAGAMETQYF.

This rearrangement joins TRBV7-6 to TRBJ1-1; D unresolved. Germline V gene lookup returns CDR1 SGHVS and CDR2 FNYEAQ. With 5 bases removed from V and 5 bases from J, the gap between germline ends came to 15 bases. There are 14 residues in the CDR3. The CDR3, as DNA: TGTGCCAGCAGCCCCGGCGGGTTAGGTACTGAAGCTTTCTTT. It translates to CASSPGGLGTEAFF.

The chain couples TRBV5-4 to TRBJ2-7; 9 bases agree with TRBD2. This CDR3 spans 16 amino acids. Germline V gene sequence: CDR1 SGHNT, CDR2 YYREEE (reference sequence). With 0 bases clipped from V and 2 bases from J, the junction kept 6 bases outside the gene matches. The CDR3 loop is CASSLESSGVPYEQYF. As DNA, the CDR3 is TGTGCCAGCAGCTTGGAATCTAGCGGGGTCCCCTACGAGCAGTACTTC.

This clone was picked up one time. The chain is built from TRBV5-1 and TRBJ1-4; D is undetermined. Trimming took 10 bases from V and 0 from J, leaving 10 bases between them. Germline-derived CDR1 and CDR2 are SGHRS and YFSETQ. This CDR3 is 13 amino acids long. The CDR3 bases are TGCGCCTCGGAGGTACCAACTAATGAAAAACTGTTTTTT. Translated, it gives CASEVPTNEKLFF.

This clone occurred once. The chain carries TRBV5-1 and TRBJ1-1; D is unresolved. The CDR3 sequence is 13 residues long. Trimming cost V 1 base and J 0 bases, with 4 bases left between them. CDR1 and CDR2 from the germline V gene are SGHRS and YFSETQ. In DNA, the CDR3 is TGCGCCAGCAGCTTGTCTGTGAACACTGAAGCTTTCTTT. Its translation: CASSLSVNTEAFF. Variable domain in full (rest from reference TRBV5-1 and TRBJ1-1): KAGVTQTPRYLIKTRGQQVTLSCSPISGHRSVSWYQQTPGQGLQFLFEYFSETQRNKGNFPGRFSGRQFSNSRSEMNVSTLELGDSALYLCASSLSVNTEAFFGQGTRLTVV.

The V and J genes are TRBV10-3 and TRBJ1-5; D uncertain. V was clipped by 8 bases and J by 4 bases, with 6 bases between them. The CDR3 extends over 11 amino acids. Germline values: CDR1 ENHRY, CDR2 SYGVKD. The CDR3 nucleotides are TGTGCCATCGGGAGTAATCAGCCCCAGCATTTT. It is translated as CAIGSNQPQHF.

The J gene is TRBJ1-6, the V gene TRBV5-1; D unresolved. Germline values: CDR1 SGHRS, CDR2 YFSETQ. Trimming removed 2 bases at V and 0 bases at J, with 6 bases between. The CDR3 covers 15 residues. This chain's CDR3 is CASSFSSSYNSPLHF. The CDR3 nucleotides are TGCGCCAGCAGCTTTTCGAGCTCCTATAATTCACCCCTCCACTTT.

The chain joins TRBV13 to TRBJ2-7, with 15 bases fitting TRBD2. V lost 6 bases, J lost 2 bases, and 8 bases stayed unmatched. The CDR3 has 17 residues. Germline V gene sequence: CDR1 PRHDT, CDR2 FYEKMQ (reference sequence). The CDR3 DNA is TGTGCCAGCAGTTCGAGGACTAGCGGGGGGGCAACCTACGAGCAGTACTTC. Its translation is CASSSRTSGGATYEQYF.

The rearrangement uses TRBV30 and TRBJ1-5; D is possibly TRBD1 (5 bases). Trimming stripped 5 bases from V and 6 bases from J, with 14 bases between. CDR1 is GTSNPN, CDR2 SVGIG, per germline (reference sequence). The CDR3 length is 13 residues. The CDR3 DNA reads TGTGCCTGGGGTGAACAGGATTCTCAGCCCCAGCATTTT. It is translated as CAWGEQDSQPQHF.

This clone was counted once. J is TRBJ1-2 and V is TRBV29-1; no clear D gene. In germline, CDR1 is SQVTM, CDR2 ANQGSEA. The CDR3 is 12 residues long. V shed 7 bases and J shed 2 bases, with 11 bases lying between them. The CDR3: CSAKSPNYGYTF. CDR3 nucleotide sequence: TGCAGCGCTAAGAGCCCAAACTATGGCTACACCTTC.

The V gene is TRBV5-1, the J gene TRBJ1-4; 10 nucleotides line up with TRBD1. CDR1 SGHRS and CDR2 YFSETQ come from the germline V gene. This CDR3 comprises 17 residues. The trim removed 4 bases at V and 5 bases at J, leaving 11 bases unmatched. CDR3 sequence: CASSNPGQGSLNEKLFF. Written as DNA, the CDR3 is TGCGCCAGCAGCAACCCGGGACAGGGGAGTCTCAATGAAAAACTGTTTTTT.

A single count supports this clone. The chain employs TRBV7-6 and TRBJ2-1; unclear D gene. The V gene's germline CDR1 is SGHVS and CDR2 FNYEAQ. The CDR3 sequence is 14 residues long. V dropped 3 bases and J dropped 8 bases, with 14 bases sitting between them. The CDR3 DNA reads as TGTGCCAGCAGCTTGAGGAACCGTTGGGATGAGCAGTTCTTC. Protein sequence: CASSLRNRWDEQFF.

This rearrangement joins TRBV4-2 to TRBJ1-4; D gene ambiguous. V shed 0 bases and J shed 8 bases, with 13 bases lying between them. This CDR3 region has 15 residues. Looked up from germline, CDR1 is LGHNA and CDR2 is YNFKEQ. The CDR3 DNA reads TGTGCCAGCAGCCAAGACCCCGGGGTAGACGAAAAACTGTTTTTT. As protein: CASSQDPGVDEKLFF.

J is TRBJ1-2 and V is TRBV7-2; D might be TRBD1 (5 bases). V was cut by 1 base and J by 8 bases, with 14 bases left in between. The CDR3 is 14 amino acids. Germline V gene lookup returns CDR1 SGHTA and CDR2 FQGNSA. The CDR3 nucleotides read TGTGCCAGCAGCTTAGACGCAGGGAGGGCGGGCTACACCTTC. It is translated as CASSLDAGRAGYTF.